The 8 T cell receptor beta chains below were found in one sample sequenced in a study of shared clonotypes between healthy human individuals. The protocol was immunoSEQ multiplex PCR, while the TCRdb copy is restricted to in-frame clones and leaves out a portion. The table includes about 580,000 clones, roughly 98% detected once. Naive CD8 isolation took CD45RO-negative cells positively selected for CCR7 and excluded terminally differentiated effector memory CD45RA+ cells. The sequenced material came from naive CD8+ T cells sorted from blood. The receptors shown here come from a young man in good health.

V usage is TRBV28 and J usage is TRBJ2-7; 12 bases line up with TRBD2. Germline lookup yields CDR1 MDHEN and CDR2 SYDVKM. This CDR3 is 15 amino acids long. The ends lost 7 bases at V and 6 bases at J; junction bases unmatched: 10. The CDR3: CASIKPTSGRSEQYF. CDR3 coding DNA: TGTGCCAGCATTAAGCCCACTAGCGGGAGGAGCGAGCAGTACTTC.

The chain is built from TRBV4-3 and TRBJ1-5, with D possibly matching TRBD1 (6 bases). The V and J ends lost 5 bases and 4 bases respectively, with 18 bases between them. This CDR3 is 16 amino acids long. Germline lookup yields CDR1 LGHNA and CDR2 YSLEER. CDR3 DNA: TGCGCCAGCAGCGACAGGTCTCCTTTTTGGAATCAGCCCCAGCATTTT. It encodes CASSDRSPFWNQPQHF.

CDR3 sequence: CASSSGTGADNEQFF. CDR3 sequence (DNA): TGTGCCAGCAGCTCCGGGACAGGGGCAGACAATGAGCAGTTCTTC. The J gene is TRBJ2-1, the V gene TRBV7-6; 10 nucleotides align to TRBD1. Germline V gene sequence: CDR1 SGHVS, CDR2 FNYEAQ. V was pared by 4 bases and J by 5 bases, with 5 bases of the junction left unmatched. The CDR3 runs to 15 residues.

The chain is built from TRBV27 and TRBJ1-4; 10 positions match TRBD1. In germline, CDR1 is MNHEY, CDR2 SMNVEV (reference sequence). There are 16 residues in the CDR3. The V and J ends lost 5 bases and 3 bases, in that order; junction bases with no gene match: 6. The CDR3 DNA reads as TGTGCCAGCAGTCCTGACAGGGGGCTAGCTAATGAAAAACTGTTTTTT. It specifies CASSPDRGLANEKLFF.

V and J are TRBV4-3 and TRBJ2-7, with 13 bases identical to TRBD2. The CDR3 runs 16 residues. Germline-derived CDR1 and CDR2 are LGHNA and YSLEER. Losses at the gene ends were 3 bases for V and 4 bases for J; bases not matched to a gene: 6. CDR3: CASSHALAGGLYEQYF. In DNA form, the CDR3 reads TGCGCCAGCAGCCATGCACTAGCGGGAGGGTTGTACGAGCAGTACTTC.

The table lists this clone with a count of one. The gene calls are TRBV18 and TRBJ1-4, with TRBD1 identical over 10 bases. The germline V gene has CDR1 KGHSH and CDR2 LQKENI. The CDR3 runs to 14 residues. Trimming took 6 bases from V and 5 from J; bases not matched to a gene: 3. DNA for the CDR3: TGTGCCAGCTCGCCGGGACAGGGGAATGAAAAACTGTTTTTT. Amino acid sequence: CASSPGQGNEKLFF.

The V call is TRBV11-2, the J call TRBJ2-7; D is uncertain. From germline, CDR1 is SGHAT and CDR2 FQNNGV. Trimming stripped 1 base from V and 3 bases from J, with 10 bases between. The length of the CDR3 is 14 residues. The CDR3 nucleotides are TGTGCCAGCAGCTTAGTATCTAGATACTACGAGCAGTACTTC. Translation: CASSLVSRYYEQYF.

The genes are TRBV29-1 and TRBJ2-7; D call uncertain. The CDR3 runs to 14 residues. V lost 4 bases to trimming and J lost 3 bases, with 16 bases between them. Germline CDR1 SQVTM, CDR2 ANQGSEA. The CDR3 here is CSVARITTNYEQYF. The CDR3 nucleotides read TGCAGCGTTGCTCGGATCACAACGAACTACGAGCAGTACTTC.